This TCR beta chain was sequenced during a study of regulatory dendritic cells for organ transplantation. A note on this clone: Its antigen is as yet unknown.

Germline assignment: CDR1 MNHEY and CDR2 SVGAGI. The CDR3 loop spans 13 amino acids. V was clipped by 2 bases and J by 6 bases, with 11 bases between them. Regarding the study as a whole: Regulatory dendritic cells appeared to expand memory CD8+ clones less than mature ones.

Here immunoSEQ multiplex PCR was the method, and the copy in TCRdb shows in-frame clones only, minus some. The profile shows 35,000 to 40,000 clones, approximately 90% of them singletons. The clonotype originates from a human donor in good health. The chain combines TRBV6-5 with TRBJ2-7; D possibly corresponds to TRBD2 (6 bases). Sequences were obtained from naive CD8+ T cells from blood. As to subset: CD45RA+ naive T cells. CDR3 amino acids: CASSYEGRSEQYF. CDR3 bases: TGTGCCAGCAGTTACGAAGGGAGGAGCGAGCAGTACTTC.